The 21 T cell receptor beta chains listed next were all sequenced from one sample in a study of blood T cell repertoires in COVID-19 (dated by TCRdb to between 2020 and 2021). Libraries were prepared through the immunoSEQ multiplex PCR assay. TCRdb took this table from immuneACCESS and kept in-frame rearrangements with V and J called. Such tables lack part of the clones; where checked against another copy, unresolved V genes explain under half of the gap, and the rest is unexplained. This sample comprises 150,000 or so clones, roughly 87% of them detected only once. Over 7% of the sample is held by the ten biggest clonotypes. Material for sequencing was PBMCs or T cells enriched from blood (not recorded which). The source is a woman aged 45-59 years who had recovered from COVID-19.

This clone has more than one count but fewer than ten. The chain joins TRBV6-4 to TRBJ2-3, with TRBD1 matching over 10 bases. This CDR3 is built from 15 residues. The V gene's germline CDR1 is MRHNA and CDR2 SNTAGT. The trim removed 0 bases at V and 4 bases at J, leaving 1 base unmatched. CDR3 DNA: TGTGCCAGCAGTGACTCGACAGGGGGCTCAGATACGCAGTATTTT. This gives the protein CASSDSTGGSDTQYF.

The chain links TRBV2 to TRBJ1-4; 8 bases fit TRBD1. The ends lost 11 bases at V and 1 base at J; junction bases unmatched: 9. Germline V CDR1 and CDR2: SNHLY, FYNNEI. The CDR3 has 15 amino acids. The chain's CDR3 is CAGRTGMVTNEKLFF. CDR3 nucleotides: TGTGCCGGAAGGACAGGGATGGTAACTAATGAAAAACTGTTTTTT.

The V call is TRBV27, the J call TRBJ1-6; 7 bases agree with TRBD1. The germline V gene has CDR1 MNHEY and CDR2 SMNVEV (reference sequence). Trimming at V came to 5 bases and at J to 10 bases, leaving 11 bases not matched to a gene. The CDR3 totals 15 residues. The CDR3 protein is CASSTLRGWRSPLHF. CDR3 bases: TGTGCCAGCAGTACCCTCAGGGGGTGGCGGTCACCCCTCCACTTT.

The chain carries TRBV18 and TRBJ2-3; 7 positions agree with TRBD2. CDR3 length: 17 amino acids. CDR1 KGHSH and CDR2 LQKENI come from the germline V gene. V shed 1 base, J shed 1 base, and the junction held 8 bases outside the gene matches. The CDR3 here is CASSPRFSREGTDTQYF. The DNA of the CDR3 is TGTGCCAGCTCACCACGGTTCAGCCGGGAGGGCACAGATACGCAGTATTTT.

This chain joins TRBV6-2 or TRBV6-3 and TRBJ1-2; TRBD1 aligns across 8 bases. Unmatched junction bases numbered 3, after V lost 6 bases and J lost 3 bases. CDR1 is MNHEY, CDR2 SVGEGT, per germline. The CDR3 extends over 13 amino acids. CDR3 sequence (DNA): TGTGCCAGCAGCATCAGGGGGCACTATGGCTACACCTTC. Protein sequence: CASSIRGHYGYTF.

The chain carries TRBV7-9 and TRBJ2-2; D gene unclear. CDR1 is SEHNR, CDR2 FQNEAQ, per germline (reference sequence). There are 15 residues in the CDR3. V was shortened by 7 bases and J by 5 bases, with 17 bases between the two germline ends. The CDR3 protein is CASTLQYRETGELFF. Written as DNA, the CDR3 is TGTGCCAGCACTCTACAGTATCGAGAGACCGGGGAGCTGTTTTTT.

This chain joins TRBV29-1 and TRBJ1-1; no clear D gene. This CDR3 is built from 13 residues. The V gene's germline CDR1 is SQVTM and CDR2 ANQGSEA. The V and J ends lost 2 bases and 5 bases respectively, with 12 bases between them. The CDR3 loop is CSVERESGTEAFF. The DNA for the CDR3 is TGCAGCGTTGAAAGGGAGTCTGGGACTGAAGCTTTCTTT.

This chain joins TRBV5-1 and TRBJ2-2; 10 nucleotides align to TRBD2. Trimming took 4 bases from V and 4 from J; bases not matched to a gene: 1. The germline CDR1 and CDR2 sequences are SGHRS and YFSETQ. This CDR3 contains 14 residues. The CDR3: CASSPSGSTGELFF. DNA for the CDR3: TGCGCCAGCAGCCCTAGCGGGAGCACCGGGGAGCTGTTTTTT. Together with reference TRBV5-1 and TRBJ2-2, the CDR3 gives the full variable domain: KAGVTQTPRYLIKTRGQQVTLSCSPISGHRSVSWYQQTPGQGLQFLFEYFSETQRNKGNFPGRFSGRQFSNSRSEMNVSTLELGDSALYLCASSPSGSTGELFFGEGSRLTVL.

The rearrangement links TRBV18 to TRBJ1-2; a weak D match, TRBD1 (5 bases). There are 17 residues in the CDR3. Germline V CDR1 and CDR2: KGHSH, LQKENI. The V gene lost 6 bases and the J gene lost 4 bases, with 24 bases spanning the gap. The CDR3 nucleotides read TGTGCCAGCTCCCAGGGCGCCCTTCAATTCAACCTCTATGGCTACACCTTC. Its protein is CASSQGALQFNLYGYTF. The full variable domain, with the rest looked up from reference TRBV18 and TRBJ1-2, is NAGVMQNPRHLVRRRGQEARLRCSPMKGHSHVYWYRQLPEEGLKFMVYLQKENIIDESGMPKERFSAEFPKEGPSILRIQQVVRGDSAAYFCASSQGALQFNLYGYTFGSGTRLTVV.

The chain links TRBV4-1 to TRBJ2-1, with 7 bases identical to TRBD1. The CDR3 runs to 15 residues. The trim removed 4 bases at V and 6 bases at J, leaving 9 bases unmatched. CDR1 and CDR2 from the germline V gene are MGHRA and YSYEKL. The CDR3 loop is CASSPQETGRNEQFF. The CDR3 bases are TGCGCCAGCAGCCCCCAAGAGACAGGGCGCAATGAGCAGTTCTTC.

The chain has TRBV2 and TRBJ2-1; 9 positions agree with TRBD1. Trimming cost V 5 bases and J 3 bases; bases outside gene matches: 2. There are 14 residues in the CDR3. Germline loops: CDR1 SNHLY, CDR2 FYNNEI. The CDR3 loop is CASSRDRDYNEQFF. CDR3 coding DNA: TGTGCCAGCAGTCGGGACAGGGACTACAATGAGCAGTTCTTC.

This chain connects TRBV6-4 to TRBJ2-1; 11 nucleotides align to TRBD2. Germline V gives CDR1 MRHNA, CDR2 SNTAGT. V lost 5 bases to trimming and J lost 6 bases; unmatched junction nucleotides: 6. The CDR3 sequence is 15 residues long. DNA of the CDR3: TGTGCCAGCAGTATGACTAGCGGGACGTTCAATGAGCAGTTCTTC. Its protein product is CASSMTSGTFNEQFF.

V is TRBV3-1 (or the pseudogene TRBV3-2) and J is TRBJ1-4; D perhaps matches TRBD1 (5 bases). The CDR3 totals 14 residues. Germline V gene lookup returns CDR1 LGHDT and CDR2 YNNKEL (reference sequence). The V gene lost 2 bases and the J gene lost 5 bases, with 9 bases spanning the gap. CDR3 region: CASSQRGGNEKLFF. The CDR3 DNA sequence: TGTGCCAGCAGCCAACGGGGGGGAAATGAAAAACTGTTTTTT.

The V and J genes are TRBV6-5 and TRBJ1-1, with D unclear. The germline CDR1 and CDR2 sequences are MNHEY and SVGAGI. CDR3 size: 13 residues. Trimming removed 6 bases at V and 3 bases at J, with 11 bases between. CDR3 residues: CASRPRRDTEAFF. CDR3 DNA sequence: TGTGCCAGCAGACCCCGTCGAGACACTGAAGCTTTCTTT.

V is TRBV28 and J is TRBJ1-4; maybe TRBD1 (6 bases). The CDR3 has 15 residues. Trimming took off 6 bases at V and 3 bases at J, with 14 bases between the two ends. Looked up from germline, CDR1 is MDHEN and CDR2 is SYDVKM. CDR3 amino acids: CASSHGGGPNEKLFF. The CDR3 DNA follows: TGTGCCAGCAGCCACGGGGGGGGCCCTAATGAAAAACTGTTTTTT.

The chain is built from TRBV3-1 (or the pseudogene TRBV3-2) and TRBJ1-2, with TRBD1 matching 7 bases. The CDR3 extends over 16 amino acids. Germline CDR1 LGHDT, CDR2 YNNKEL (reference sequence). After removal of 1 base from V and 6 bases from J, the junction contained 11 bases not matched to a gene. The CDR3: CASSQGTGRGRDGYTF. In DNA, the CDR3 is TGTGCCAGCAGCCAAGGGACAGGACGAGGGAGAGATGGCTACACCTTC.

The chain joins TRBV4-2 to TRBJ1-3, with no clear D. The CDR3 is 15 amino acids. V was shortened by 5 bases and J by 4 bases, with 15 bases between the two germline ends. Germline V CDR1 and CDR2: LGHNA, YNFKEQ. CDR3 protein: CASSMENSAGNTIYF. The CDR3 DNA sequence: TGTGCCAGCAGCATGGAAAACAGTGCCGGAAACACCATATATTTT.

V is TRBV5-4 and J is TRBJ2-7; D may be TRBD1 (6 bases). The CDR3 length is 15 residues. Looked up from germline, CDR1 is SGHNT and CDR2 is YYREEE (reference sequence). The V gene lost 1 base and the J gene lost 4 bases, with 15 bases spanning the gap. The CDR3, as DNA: TGTGCCAGCAGCTTGAAGGGGGAAGGGTTGTACGAGCAGTACTTC. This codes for CASSLKGEGLYEQYF.

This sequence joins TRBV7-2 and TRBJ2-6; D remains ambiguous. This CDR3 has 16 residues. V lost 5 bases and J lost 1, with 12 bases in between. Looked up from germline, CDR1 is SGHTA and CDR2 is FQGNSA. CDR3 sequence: CASSPQVLSGANVLTF. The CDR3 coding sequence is TGTGCCAGCAGCCCGCAGGTTCTTTCTGGGGCCAACGTCCTGACTTTC.

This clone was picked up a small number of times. CDR3 sequence reads: CASIVRNRGPGQPQHF. CDR3 DNA sequence: TGTGCCAGCATCGTTCGAAACAGGGGGCCAGGTCAGCCCCAGCATTTT. V usage is TRBV27 and J usage is TRBJ1-5; 9 bases agree with TRBD1. V lost 7 bases, J lost 6 bases, and 13 bases stayed unmatched. CDR3 size: 16 residues. Germline-derived CDR1 and CDR2 are MNHEY and SMNVEV (reference sequence).

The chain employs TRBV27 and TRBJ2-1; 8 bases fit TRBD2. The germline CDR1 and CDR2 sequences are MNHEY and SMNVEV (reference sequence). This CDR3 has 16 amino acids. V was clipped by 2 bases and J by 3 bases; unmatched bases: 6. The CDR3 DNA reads TGTGCCAGCAGTTTAAGTAGCGGGGAGATCTACAATGAGCAGTTCTTC. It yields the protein CASSLSSGEIYNEQFF.